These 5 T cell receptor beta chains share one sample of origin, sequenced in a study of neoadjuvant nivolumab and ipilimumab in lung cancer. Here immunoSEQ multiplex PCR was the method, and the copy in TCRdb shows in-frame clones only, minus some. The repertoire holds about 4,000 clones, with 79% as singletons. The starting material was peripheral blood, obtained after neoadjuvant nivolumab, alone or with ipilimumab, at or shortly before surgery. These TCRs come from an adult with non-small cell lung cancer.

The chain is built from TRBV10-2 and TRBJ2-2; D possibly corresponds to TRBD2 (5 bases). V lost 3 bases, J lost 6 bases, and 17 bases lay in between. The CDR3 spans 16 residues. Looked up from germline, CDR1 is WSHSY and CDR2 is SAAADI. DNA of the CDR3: TGCGCCAGCAGTGACCCCTGGACTGGGTCGGCCGGGGAGCTGTTTTTT. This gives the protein CASSDPWTGSAGELFF.

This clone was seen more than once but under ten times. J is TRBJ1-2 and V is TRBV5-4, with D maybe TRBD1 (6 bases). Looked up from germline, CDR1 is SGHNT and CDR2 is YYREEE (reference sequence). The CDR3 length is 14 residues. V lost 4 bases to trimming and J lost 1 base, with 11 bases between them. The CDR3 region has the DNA TGTGCCAGCAGCCGGGACACTTATAACTATGGCTACACCTTC. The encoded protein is CASSRDTYNYGYTF.

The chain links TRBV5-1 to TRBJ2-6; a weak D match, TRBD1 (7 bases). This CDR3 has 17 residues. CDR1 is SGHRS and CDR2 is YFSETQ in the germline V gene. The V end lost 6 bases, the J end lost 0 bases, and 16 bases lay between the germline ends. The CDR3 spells CASTSQGGPSGANVLTF. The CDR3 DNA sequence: TGCGCCAGCACGTCCCAGGGGGGACCCTCTGGGGCCAACGTCCTGACTTTC.

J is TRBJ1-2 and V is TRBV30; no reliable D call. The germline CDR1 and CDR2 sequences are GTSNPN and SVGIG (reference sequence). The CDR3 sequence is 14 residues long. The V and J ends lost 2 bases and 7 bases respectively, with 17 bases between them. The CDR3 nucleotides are TGTGCCTGGAGTTACAGCCGGGCTCAAAGTGGCTACACCTTC. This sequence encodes CAWSYSRAQSGYTF.

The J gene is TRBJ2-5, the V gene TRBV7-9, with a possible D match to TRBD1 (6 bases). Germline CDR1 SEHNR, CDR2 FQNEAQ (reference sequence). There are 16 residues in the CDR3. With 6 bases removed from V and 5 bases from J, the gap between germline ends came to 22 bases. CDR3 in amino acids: CASSQAGVLRLETQYF. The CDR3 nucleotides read TGTGCCAGCAGTCAGGCAGGGGTCCTTCGTTTGGAGACCCAGTACTTC. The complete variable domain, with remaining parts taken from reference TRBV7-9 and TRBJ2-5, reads DTGVSQNPRHKITKRGQNVTFRCDPISEHNRLYWYRQTLGQGPEFLTYFQNEAQLEKSRLLSDRFSAERPKGSFSTLEIQRTEQGDSAMYLCASSQAGVLRLETQYFGPGTRLLVL.